The 14 T cell receptor beta chains below come from one sample, sequenced in a study of blood T cell repertoires in COVID-19. Method: immunoSEQ multiplex PCR; TCRdb's copy keeps in-frame clones and lacks some. This table has 45,000 to 70,000 clones, roughly 86% appearing once. Material: peripheral blood. The receptors here all came from a woman older than 75 with acute or convalescent COVID-19.

V and J are TRBV5-4 and TRBJ1-2, with no clear D. Germline loops: CDR1 SGHNT, CDR2 YYREEE (reference sequence). Trimming took off 4 bases at V and 4 bases at J, with 8 bases between the two ends. CDR3 length: 12 residues. The CDR3 DNA reads TGTGCCAGCAGCCTGACGGGCTATGGCTACACCTTC. Its protein is CASSLTGYGYTF.

This chain uses TRBV6-5 with TRBJ2-5; D unresolved. The ends were cut back, 6 bases at V and 1 base at J, with 6 bases in the middle. Germline V gene lookup returns CDR1 MNHEY and CDR2 SVGAGI. The CDR3 totals 12 residues. The CDR3 region has the DNA TGTGCCAGCAGCAAGCTCCAAGAGACCCAGTACTTC. Protein product: CASSKLQETQYF.

This clone was picked up a small number of times. The chain recombines TRBV10-3 with TRBJ2-2, with 10 bases that match TRBD2. V was clipped by 0 bases and J by 0 bases; unmatched bases: 1. The CDR3 runs to 17 residues. Germline CDR1 reads ENHRY; CDR2 reads SYGVKD. The CDR3 reads CAISESSGRSNTGELFF. The CDR3 DNA is TGTGCCATCAGTGAGTCTAGCGGGAGGTCGAACACCGGGGAGCTGTTTTTT.

V usage is TRBV5-5 and J usage is TRBJ1-4; 7 bases fit TRBD1. Germline values: CDR1 SGHKS, CDR2 YYEKEE (reference sequence). This CDR3 is 14 amino acids long. V lost 4 bases, J lost 6 bases, and 6 bases stayed unmatched. The CDR3 loop reads CASSRGDRDEKLFF. The CDR3 DNA follows: TGTGCCAGCAGCCGAGGAGACAGGGATGAAAAACTGTTTTTT.

The chain combines TRBV3-1 (or the pseudogene TRBV3-2) with TRBJ2-5; the match to TRBD2 covers 7 bases. This CDR3 is 13 amino acids long. Germline V CDR1 and CDR2: LGHDT, YNNKEL (reference sequence). V gave up 4 bases and J gave up 5 bases; unmatched junction bases: 4. CDR3 loop: CASSRGGWETQYF. The CDR3 nucleotides are TGTGCCAGCAGCCGCGGGGGTTGGGAGACCCAGTACTTC.

This clone was found many times. This chain links TRBV6-6 with TRBJ1-1; D is perhaps TRBD1 (5 bases). Germline CDR1 and CDR2: MNHNY and SVGAGI (reference sequence). The CDR3 is made up of 11 amino acids. The V end lost 10 bases, the J end lost 7 bases, and 13 bases lay between the germline ends. CDR3 bases: TGTGCCACCCACGGGGGAGGTGAAGCTTTCTTT. Its translation: CATHGGGEAFF.

This sequence joins TRBV10-3 and TRBJ1-4; 7 bases fit TRBD1. Losses at the gene ends were 7 bases for V and 5 bases for J; bases not matched to a gene: 4. Per germline, CDR1 ENHRY and CDR2 SYGVKD. There are 13 residues in the CDR3. For the CDR3, the DNA is TGTGCCATCACCGACAGGGTAAATGAAAAACTGTTTTTT. It is translated as CAITDRVNEKLFF.

The sample holds a few counts of this clone. This sequence joins TRBV5-4 and TRBJ2-5, with D possibly TRBD2 on 7 matching bases. Trimming removed 2 bases from V and 4 bases from J, with 21 bases in between. CDR1 SGHNT and CDR2 YYREEE come from the germline V gene (reference sequence). CDR3 length: 17 residues. CDR3 sequence: CASSFVGGGSLRETQYF. CDR3 nucleotide sequence: TGTGCCAGCAGCTTTGTGGGGGGCGGGAGTCTTCGAGAGACCCAGTACTTC. The full variable domain, with the rest looked up from reference TRBV5-4 and TRBJ2-5, is ETGVTQSPTHLIKTRGQQVTLRCSSQSGHNTVSWYQQALGQGPQFIFQYYREEENGRGNFPPRFSGLQFPNYSSELNVNALELDDSALYLCASSFVGGGSLRETQYFGPGTRLLVL.

Notes on this clone: A read error may produce the germline difference seen at one junction end. Other DNA sequences within the sample encode an identical CDR3. The chain is built from TRBV24-1 and TRBJ2-2; D ambiguous. The CDR3 is 15 amino acids. The germline V gene encodes CDR1 KGHDR and CDR2 SFDVKD. The CDR3 here is CATSDSYRNTGELFF. CDR3 DNA: TGTGCTACCAGTGATTCCTACAGGAACACCGGGGAGCTGTTTTTT.

J is TRBJ2-1 and V is TRBV11-3, with 8 bases that match TRBD1. Germline loops: CDR1 SGHNT, CDR2 YENEEA. J was trimmed by 6 bases and V by 2 bases; bases with no gene match: 9. The CDR3 extends over 16 amino acids. The CDR3 loop is CASSLLGQVPTNEQFF. The CDR3 region has the DNA TGTGCCAGCAGCTTATTGGGACAGGTACCGACCAATGAGCAGTTCTTC.

This chain uses TRBV5-6 with TRBJ2-3, with 13 bases fitting TRBD2. V shed 0 bases and J 1 base; nucleotides not matched to a gene: 5. Germline V gene data show CDR1 as SGHDT and CDR2 as YYEEEE. The CDR3 sequence is 18 residues long. This CDR3 is CASSLGLAGGSGTDTQYF. CDR3 bases: TGTGCCAGCAGCTTGGGACTAGCGGGGGGCTCTGGCACAGATACGCAGTATTTT.

The chain couples TRBV10-1 to TRBJ2-5; 14 bases are shared with TRBD2. This CDR3 region has 17 residues. V dropped 6 bases and J dropped 5; count of bases not matched to a gene: 11. Per germline, CDR1 WNHNN and CDR2 SYGVQD (reference sequence). The CDR3 region is CASRTGTSGRKAETQYF. Here the CDR3 DNA reads TGCGCCAGCAGGACCGGGACTAGCGGGAGAAAGGCGGAGACCCAGTACTTC.

This clone was recorded a few times. The chain is built from TRBV5-5 and TRBJ2-1; tentatively, D is TRBD2 (6 bases). The CDR3 runs to 13 residues. Trimming took off 4 bases at V and 4 bases at J, with 9 bases between the two ends. CDR1 is SGHKS and CDR2 is YYEKEE in the germline V gene (reference sequence). CDR3: CASSPGTYNEQFF. In DNA form, the CDR3 reads TGTGCCAGCAGCCCCGGGACTTACAATGAGCAGTTCTTC.

The chain's CDR3 is CASSSTGTDIQYF. CDR3 DNA: TGTGCCAGCAGCTCGACAGGGACGGACATTCAGTACTTC. This chain connects TRBV11-2 to TRBJ2-4; 7 positions agree with TRBD1. CDR3 length: 13 amino acids. Germline V gives CDR1 SGHAT, CDR2 FQNNGV. The V and J ends lost 4 bases and 8 bases, in that order; junction bases with no gene match: 5. The entire variable domain, with the rest obtained from reference TRBV11-2 and TRBJ2-4, is as follows: EAGVAQSPRYKIIEKRQSVAFWCNPISGHATLYWYQQILGQGPKLLIQFQNNGVVDDSQLPKDRFSAERLKGVDSTLKIQPAKLEDSAVYLCASSSTGTDIQYFGAGTRLSVL.